The subject of this entry is one T cell receptor beta chain. Its specificity is unknown. This specimen belongs to a study of cytomegalovirus exposure and HLA in healthy donors. This CDR3 region has 15 residues. Germline V CDR1 and CDR2: SGHDT, YYEEEE. V lost 4 bases to trimming and J lost 8 bases; unmatched junction nucleotides: 6. Study-wide points: Being indistinguishable, some V segments were excluded, TRBV6-2 and TRBV6-3 among them. For most subjects, TCR beta sequences were reported to predict HLA-A and HLA-B alleles with accuracy. While the bulk of TCR sequences proved rare, some public TCRs turned up in many donors. Common viral pathogens seemed to be connected with several of the most significant clusters, according to a later analysis.

PCR primers comprised 60 Vbeta and 13 Jbeta primers. TCRdb's table, derived via immunoSEQ multiplex PCR, lists solely in-frame clones and lacks some. The table includes some 130,000 clones, around 79% detected once. J is TRBJ2-1 and V is TRBV5-6; 13 bases align to TRBD2. The TCR sequence derives from a man between 40 and 49 years old in good health and CMV-seropositive. Sequences were obtained from PBMCs. CDR3 sequence (DNA): TGTGCCAGCAGCGTCGGACTAGCGGGAGCGTATGAGCAGTTCTTC. It translates to CASSVGLAGAYEQFF. The variable domain in full, with the rest retrieved from reference TRBV5-6 and TRBJ2-1, is DAGVTQSPTHLIKTRGQQVTLRCSPKSGHDTVSWYQQALGQGPQFIFQYYEEEERQRGNFPDRFSGHQFPNYSSELNVNALLLGDSALYLCASSVGLAGAYEQFFGPGTRLTVL.